This T cell receptor beta chain came from a study of blood T cell repertoires in COVID-19. The wider study: Specimens from acute and convalescent COVID-19 originated in the United States, Italy and Spain. In each case, the material was cDNA or gDNA derived from T cells, B-cell-depleted T cells, or PBMCs.

While infection was still active, Seattle patients were enrolled and then followed longitudinally. Germline CDR1 and CDR2: ENHRY and SYGVKD. This CDR3 is built from 13 residues. V shed 8 bases and J 6 bases; nucleotides not matched to a gene: 7. Original handling: Reference gene primer amplification in the assay estimated nucleated cell counts. This table comes from immunoSEQ multiplex PCR, and its TCRdb copy is limited to in-frame clones, with some not included. V and J calls plus clone size are reproduced from that table; the DNA served to infer D and trimming. The repertoire consists of around 270,000 clones, with 84% occurring once and the leading ten covering less than 20%.

This TCR was sampled from a person aged 70 to 79 with COVID-19, enrolled during active disease. The sequenced material came from peripheral blood. This chain uses TRBV10-3 with TRBJ1-5, with 7 bases identical to TRBD1. DNA for the CDR3: TGTGCCATCCAGGGGGGAACGGGTCAGCCCCAGCATTTT. This gives the protein CAIQGGTGQPQHF.